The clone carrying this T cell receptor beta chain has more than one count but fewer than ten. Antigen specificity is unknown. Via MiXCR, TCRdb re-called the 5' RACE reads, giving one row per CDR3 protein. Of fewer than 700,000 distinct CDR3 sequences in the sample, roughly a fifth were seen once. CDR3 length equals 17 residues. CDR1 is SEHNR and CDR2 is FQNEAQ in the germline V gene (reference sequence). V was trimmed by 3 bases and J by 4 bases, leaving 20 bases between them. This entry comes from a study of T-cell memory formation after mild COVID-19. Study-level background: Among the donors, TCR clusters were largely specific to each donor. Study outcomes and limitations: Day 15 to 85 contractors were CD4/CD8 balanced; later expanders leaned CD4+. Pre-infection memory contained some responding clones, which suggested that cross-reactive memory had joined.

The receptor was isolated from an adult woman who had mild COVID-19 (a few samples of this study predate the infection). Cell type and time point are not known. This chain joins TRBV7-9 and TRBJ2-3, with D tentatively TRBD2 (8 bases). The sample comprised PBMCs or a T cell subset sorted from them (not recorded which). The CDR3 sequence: CASSFPLGRGQADTQYF. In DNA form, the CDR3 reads TGTGCCAGCAGCTTTCCCCTCGGGAGGGGGCAGGCAGATACGCAGTATTTT.